The next 30 T cell receptor beta chains were all read from a single sample in a study of T-cell memory formation after mild COVID-19. TCRdb reprocessed the 5' RACE reads via MiXCR and lists one record per CDR3 protein. The data hold about 140,000 distinct CDR3 sequences, with about 14% observed a single time. What was sequenced was PBMCs or a T cell subset sorted from them (not recorded which). The receptors come from an adult woman who had mild COVID-19 (a few samples of this study predate the infection). Cell type and time point are not known.

Only a few counts were recorded for this clonotype. The chain has TRBV7-2 and TRBJ2-3, with TRBD2 matching over 9 bases. Germline V gene data show CDR1 as SGHTA and CDR2 as FQGNSA. Losses at the gene ends were 3 bases for V and 3 bases for J; bases not matched to a gene: 7. This CDR3 region has 16 residues. The CDR3 region is CASSLSSGTGTDTQYF. In DNA, the CDR3 is TGTGCCAGCAGCTTGTCTAGCGGGACTGGGACAGATACGCAGTATTTT.

The chain recombines TRBV5-1 with TRBJ2-3; no clear D. V lost 5 bases and J lost 0, with 4 bases in between. The germline V gene has CDR1 SGHRS and CDR2 YFSETQ. The CDR3 is made up of 12 amino acids. CDR3 in DNA: TGCGCCAGCAGAGCTAGCACAGATACGCAGTATTTT. Residues: CASRASTDTQYF.

The chain couples TRBV9 to TRBJ2-1, with TRBD2 matching 7 bases. Trimming took 2 bases from V and 3 from J; bases not matched to a gene: 5. The length of the CDR3 is 15 residues. From germline, CDR1 is SGDLS and CDR2 YYNGEE. CDR3: CASSVRAGIYNEQFF. The CDR3 DNA is TGTGCCAGCAGCGTCAGAGCGGGGATCTACAATGAGCAGTTCTTC. The whole variable domain, remainder taken from reference TRBV9 and TRBJ2-1, is DSGVTQTPKHLITATGQRVTLRCSPRSGDLSVYWYQQSLDQGLQFLIQYYNGEERAKGNILERFSAQQFPDLHSELNLSSLELGDSALYFCASSVRAGIYNEQFFGPGTRLTVL.

The chain has TRBV5-1 and TRBJ1-1; D unclear. This CDR3 comprises 16 residues. V lost 0 bases to trimming and J lost 6 bases, with 18 bases between them. Germline V lookup: CDR1 SGHRS, CDR2 YFSETQ. CDR3 sequence: CASSLGHAGYGAEAFF. For the CDR3, the DNA is TGCGCCAGCAGCTTGGGCCACGCGGGATACGGGGCTGAAGCTTTCTTT.

V usage is TRBV25-1 and J usage is TRBJ1-5, with 7 bases fitting TRBD1. Germline values: CDR1 MGHDK, CDR2 SYGVNS. This CDR3 has 14 residues. V dropped 3 bases and J dropped 6; count of bases not matched to a gene: 5. The CDR3 DNA reads TGTGCCAGCAGTGAGGTGGGGACAGTTCAGCCCCAGCATTTT. It specifies CASSEVGTVQPQHF.

This clonotype has just a few counts. The chain is built from TRBV5-1 and TRBJ1-1; no firm D call. The germline V gene encodes CDR1 SGHRS and CDR2 YFSETQ. V was pared by 4 bases and J by 1 base, with 20 bases between. CDR3 length equals 17 residues. The CDR3 DNA follows: TGCGCCAGCAGCCGGATGGTGGGTATTGCAGCGAACACTGAAGCTTTCTTT. As protein: CASSRMVGIAANTEAFF.

A few counts support this clonotype. The rearrangement uses TRBV5-1 and TRBJ1-4; D possibly corresponds to TRBD1 (6 bases). Germline V lookup: CDR1 SGHRS, CDR2 YFSETQ. With 3 bases removed from V and 7 bases from J, the gap between germline ends came to 22 bases. This CDR3 region has 17 residues. In nucleotides, the CDR3 is TGCGCCAGCAGCTCTCTACTCGGGGACGAAGGGGGTGAAAAACTGTTTTTT. It is translated as CASSSLLGDEGGEKLFF.

This clonotype has a handful of counts. V is TRBV5-1 and J is TRBJ2-1, with 14 bases fitting TRBD2. Germline CDR1 SGHRS, CDR2 YFSETQ. This CDR3 region has 17 residues. V lost 4 bases, J lost 0 bases, and 3 bases stayed unmatched. In nucleotides, the CDR3 is TGCGCCAGCAGCATAGGGACTAGCGGGAGCTCCTACAATGAGCAGTTCTTC. It translates to CASSIGTSGSSYNEQFF.

J is TRBJ1-2 and V is TRBV5-1; D call uncertain. The CDR3 is made up of 13 amino acids. Looked up from germline, CDR1 is SGHRS and CDR2 is YFSETQ. The germline V and J ends were trimmed by 5 bases and 2 bases, with 10 bases remaining between them. CDR3 loop: CASREDLNYGYTF. For the CDR3, the DNA is TGCGCCAGCAGAGAAGACTTGAACTATGGCTACACCTTC. The complete variable domain, with remaining parts taken from reference TRBV5-1 and TRBJ1-2, reads KAGVTQTPRYLIKTRGQQVTLSCSPISGHRSVSWYQQTPGQGLQFLFEYFSETQRNKGNFPGRFSGRQFSNSRSEMNVSTLELGDSALYLCASREDLNYGYTFGSGTRLTVV.

V is TRBV5-1 and J is TRBJ2-5; no clear D. The CDR3 runs 15 residues. Trimming cost V 2 bases and J 5 bases, with 16 bases left between them. Germline V CDR1 and CDR2: SGHRS, YFSETQ. CDR3 residues: CASSFRTAFLETQYF. In DNA form, the CDR3 reads TGCGCCAGCAGCTTTCGGACCGCGTTCTTGGAGACCCAGTACTTC.

This rearrangement joins TRBV30 to TRBJ2-1; maybe TRBD1 (5 bases). Germline V gene data show CDR1 as GTSNPN and CDR2 as SVGIG (reference sequence). The CDR3 extends over 15 amino acids. Trimming removed 1 base at V and 4 bases at J, with 14 bases between. The CDR3 reads CAWSGRVSLYNEQFF. DNA of the CDR3: TGTGCCTGGAGTGGCAGGGTATCCCTATACAATGAGCAGTTCTTC. Looking up the rest from reference TRBV30 and TRBJ2-1 gives the full variable domain: SQTIHQWPATLVQPVGSPLSLECTVEGTSNPNLYWYRQAAGRGLQLLFYSVGIGQISSEVPQNLSASRPQDRQFILSSKKLLLSDSGFYLCAWSGRVSLYNEQFFGPGTRLTVL.

The gene calls are TRBV5-1 and TRBJ2-3; 9 bases are shared with TRBD1. The CDR3 is made up of 16 amino acids. CDR1 and CDR2 from the germline V gene are SGHRS and YFSETQ. Trimming took 0 bases from V and 3 from J; bases not matched to a gene: 5. CDR3 in amino acids: CASSLGSGTGTDTQYF. As DNA, the CDR3 is TGCGCCAGCAGCTTGGGCTCGGGGACAGGGACAGATACGCAGTATTTT.

This clonotype was found many times. This chain joins TRBV5-1 and TRBJ2-1; 9 bases map to TRBD1. Germline V lookup: CDR1 SGHRS, CDR2 YFSETQ. This CDR3 contains 18 residues. The ends lost 5 bases at V and 3 bases at J; junction bases unmatched: 15. The chain's CDR3 is CASRSASPRTGVYNEQFF. The DNA for the CDR3 is TGCGCCAGCAGATCTGCCTCTCCCCGGACAGGGGTCTACAATGAGCAGTTCTTC.

The rearrangement links TRBV27 to TRBJ2-2; possibly TRBD1 or TRBD2 for D (6 bases each). With 0 bases removed from V and 8 bases from J, the gap between germline ends came to 13 bases. In germline, CDR1 is MNHEY, CDR2 SMNVEV (reference sequence). The CDR3 runs 15 residues. CDR3 in DNA: TGTGCCAGCAGTTTATCGAAGGGGGGACCTGGGGAGCTGTTTTTT. Residues: CASSLSKGGPGELFF.

The table lists this clonotype with a few counts. This chain links TRBV11-3 with TRBJ2-1; 10 bases map to TRBD2. Germline lookup yields CDR1 SGHNT and CDR2 YENEEA. Trimming removed 5 bases from V and 8 bases from J; junction bases left unmatched: 9. The CDR3 consists of 15 residues. DNA of the CDR3: TGTGCCAGCAGCGGGGCTAGCGGGAGCTATTATGAGCAGTTCTTC. Protein product: CASSGASGSYYEQFF.

The rearrangement joins TRBV20-1 to TRBJ2-7; D call uncertain. Between the trimmed V and J ends, which lost 1 base and 6 bases, there was a span of 13 bases. The CDR3 consists of 13 residues. Germline CDR1 DFQATT, CDR2 SNEGSKA (reference sequence). This CDR3 is CSARGDRRAEQYF. The CDR3 DNA reads as TGCAGTGCTAGAGGCGACCGCCGAGCCGAGCAGTACTTC.

This clonotype was picked up a small number of times. The rearrangement links TRBV12-3 or TRBV12-4 to TRBJ2-1, with TRBD2 matching 9 bases. CDR3 size: 16 residues. With 4 bases clipped from V and 3 bases from J, the junction kept 7 bases outside the gene matches. The CDR3 protein is CASSSLGRGGYNEQFF. CDR3 nucleotide sequence: TGTGCCAGCAGTTCTCTCGGGCGGGGGGGCTACAATGAGCAGTTCTTC.

This clonotype was seen only a few times. The V and J genes are TRBV6-5 and TRBJ1-2; 7 bases map to TRBD1. Trimming at V came to 8 bases and at J to 2 bases, leaving 5 bases not matched to a gene. The germline V gene encodes CDR1 MNHEY and CDR2 SVGAGI. The CDR3 has 13 amino acids. The CDR3 here is CASRQGKNYGYTF. CDR3 coding DNA: TGTGCCAGCCGACAGGGAAAAAACTATGGCTACACCTTC.

This clonotype has more than one count but fewer than ten. The rearrangement joins TRBV6-1 to TRBJ1-2; D is possibly TRBD1 (5 bases). The CDR3 contains 17 residues. V lost 0 bases and J 4 bases, leaving 18 bases between the germline ends. The V gene's germline CDR1 is MNHNS and CDR2 SASEGT. The CDR3 region has the DNA TGTGCCAGCAGTGAAGCTGGGGTAATTGGGGGAGGCTATGGCTACACCTTC. It translates to CASSEAGVIGGGYGYTF.

The chain is built from TRBV24-1 and TRBJ1-5, with TRBD1 matching 9 bases. CDR3 length equals 15 residues. V lost 4 bases, J lost 3 bases, and 3 bases stayed unmatched. Germline CDR1 and CDR2: KGHDR and SFDVKD. CDR3 sequence reads: CATSDGTGYNQPQHF. The CDR3 DNA follows: TGTGCCACCAGTGACGGGACAGGGTACAATCAGCCCCAGCATTTT.

The genes are TRBV7-2 and TRBJ2-1, with 8 positions matching TRBD2. J was trimmed by 8 bases and V by 6 bases; bases with no gene match: 15. The CDR3 extends over 16 amino acids. Germline V gives CDR1 SGHTA, CDR2 FQGNSA. The CDR3 sequence is CASSYSGTRLFDEQFF. The DNA for the CDR3 is TGTGCCAGCAGTTATTCCGGGACTAGATTGTTTGATGAGCAGTTCTTC.

J is TRBJ2-4 and V is TRBV7-9, with TRBD2 matching 9 bases. This CDR3 spans 19 amino acids. Per the germline V gene, CDR1 is SEHNR and CDR2 is FQNEAQ (reference sequence). The V segment lost 6 bases and the J segment 2 bases; nucleotides outside the gene matches: 17. The CDR3 spells CASRSQILTSGKSKNIQYF. The CDR3 bases are TGTGCCAGCAGATCCCAGATTCTGACTAGCGGAAAATCCAAAAACATTCAGTACTTC.

The sample holds a few counts of this clonotype. The genes are TRBV20-1 and TRBJ2-5; D possibly uses TRBD1 or TRBD2 (5 bases each). Germline CDR1 DFQATT, CDR2 SNEGSKA (reference sequence). This CDR3 is 16 amino acids long. Trimming left V 4 bases short and J 0 bases short, with 18 bases between. The CDR3 is CSATVDAWGYQETQYF. Written as DNA, the CDR3 is TGCAGTGCTACAGTGGACGCTTGGGGGTACCAAGAGACCCAGTACTTC.

This clonotype has more than one count but fewer than ten. The rearrangement uses TRBV5-1 and TRBJ2-7, with 8 bases fitting TRBD2. The CDR3 sequence is 15 residues long. J gave up 6 bases and V 0 bases, and 8 bases lay outside the gene matches. Germline CDR1 and CDR2: SGHRS and YFSETQ. The CDR3 is CASSLVTAGVSEQYF. The CDR3 DNA is TGCGCCAGCAGCTTGGTTACAGCGGGAGTATCCGAGCAGTACTTC.

As to this clonotype: Mismatch with germline at one junction end may stem from a read error. This chain connects TRBV7-7 to TRBJ1-2, with D perhaps TRBD1 (6 bases). The germline V gene encodes CDR1 SSHAT and CDR2 FNYEAQ (reference sequence). CDR3 size: 16 residues. The CDR3 sequence is CASTSGKDSQLYGYTF. CDR3 coding DNA: TGTGCTAGCACTTCGGGGAAGGACAGCCAACTCTATGGCTACACCTTC.

This clonotype was counted at least ten times. The rearrangement joins TRBV4-2 to TRBJ2-7; TRBD1 matches at 10 bases. The CDR3 extends over 16 amino acids. After removal of 2 bases from V and 7 bases from J, the junction contained 11 bases not matched to a gene. Germline CDR1 reads LGHNA; CDR2 reads YNFKEQ. The CDR3 DNA reads as TGTGCCAGCAGCCAAAAGGAAGGGACAGGGGCGCATGAGCAGTACTTC. It encodes CASSQKEGTGAHEQYF.

The rearrangement uses TRBV7-2 and TRBJ1-5, with D uncertain. V lost 2 bases and J lost 4, with 6 bases in between. This CDR3 has 13 residues. The germline V gene has CDR1 SGHTA and CDR2 FQGNSA. CDR3 nucleotides: TGTGCCAGCAGCTTATCAGAGAATCAGCCCCAGCATTTT. Translated, it gives CASSLSENQPQHF.

There are a few counts of this clonotype. This chain connects TRBV11-2 to TRBJ2-1; 10 bases map to TRBD1. There are 17 residues in the CDR3. CDR1 and CDR2 from the germline V gene are SGHAT and FQNNGV. The V segment lost 3 bases and the J segment 4 bases; nucleotides outside the gene matches: 9. CDR3 sequence reads: CASSFRPGQGIYNEQFF. In DNA form, the CDR3 reads TGTGCCAGCAGCTTCCGGCCGGGACAGGGGATTTACAATGAGCAGTTCTTC.

The sample holds a few counts of this clonotype. The gene calls are TRBV6-5 and TRBJ2-7; TRBD2 matches at 16 bases. The junction had 8 bases not matched to a gene; V was cut back by 6 bases and J by 0 bases. Germline V gene sequence: CDR1 MNHEY, CDR2 SVGAGI. The CDR3 sequence is 18 residues long. CDR3: CASRTGTSGRASSYEQYF. The CDR3 DNA is TGTGCCAGCAGAACCGGGACTAGCGGGAGGGCCAGCTCCTACGAGCAGTACTTC.

To note about this clonotype: A junction end diverges from the germline sequence, so it may reflect a read error. The chain recombines TRBV11-3 with TRBJ2-2, with 8 bases identical to TRBD1. Germline lookup yields CDR1 SGHNT and CDR2 YENEEA. The CDR3 spans 16 residues. The CDR3 nucleotides are TGTGCCAGCAGCGTAGACAGGGGTTGGGCCACCGGGGAGCTGTTTTTT. Translation gives CASSVDRGWATGELFF.